This passage covers 17 T cell receptor beta chains from one sample sequenced in a study of regulatory dendritic cells for organ transplantation. CFSE-labeled sorted T cells met regulatory or mature dendritic cells for about five days. The assay was immunoSEQ multiplex PCR, and TCRdb's table has in-frame clones only and misses some. The data show about 12,000 clones, nearly 80% seen once. These receptors are not linked to any known antigen. The sequencing sample was made of naive CD8+ T cells from blood cultured with regulatory dendritic cells. The sample's subset: CD45RA+ naive T cells. Source of these receptors: a human donor in good health.

The J gene is TRBJ2-5, the V gene TRBV9, with D perhaps matching TRBD1 (6 bases). V lost 0 bases and J 4 bases, leaving 10 bases between the germline ends. The CDR3 covers 14 residues. Germline lookup yields CDR1 SGDLS and CDR2 YYNGEE. This chain's CDR3 is CASSVEGQRETQYF. The CDR3 DNA reads TGTGCCAGCAGCGTAGAAGGACAGCGAGAGACCCAGTACTTC.

The table lists this clone with a few counts. This chain links TRBV4-1 with TRBJ2-1, with 7 bases lining up with TRBD2. Germline trimming cut 4 bases from V and 5 bases from J; bases unmatched to any gene: 5. Germline-derived CDR1 and CDR2 are MGHRA and YSYEKL. CDR3 length equals 14 residues. CDR3 sequence (DNA): TGCGCCAGCAGCCGGCTAGCGGACGACAATGAGCAGTTCTTC. It codes for CASSRLADDNEQFF.

The rearrangement joins TRBV7-8 to TRBJ2-1, with D tentatively TRBD1 (5 bases). The CDR3 is 17 residues long. Germline V CDR1 and CDR2: SGHVS, FQNEAQ. V lost 1 base and J 6 bases, leaving 19 bases between the germline ends. CDR3 residues: CASSLGLPGSGRNEQFF. The CDR3 DNA sequence: TGTGCCAGCAGCTTAGGACTCCCAGGGTCAGGACGCAATGAGCAGTTCTTC.

This chain joins TRBV4-1 and TRBJ1-4; TRBD1 is a possible D gene (6 bases). This CDR3 has 18 residues. Germline CDR1 is MGHRA and CDR2 is YSYEKL. Trimming took off 4 bases at V and 5 bases at J, with 23 bases between the two ends. CDR3 nucleotide sequence: TGCGCCAGCAGCCCACTGCCCGGCGAACAGGGTAGGAATGAAAAACTGTTTTTT. It encodes CASSPLPGEQGRNEKLFF.

The table lists this clone with a few counts. The rearrangement joins TRBV18 to TRBJ1-1; maybe TRBD1 (5 bases). The CDR3 loop spans 16 amino acids. Trimming removed 2 bases at V and 3 bases at J, with 16 bases between. From germline, CDR1 is KGHSH and CDR2 LQKENI. Written as DNA, the CDR3 is TGTGCCAGCTCACCAGGAAAGCGGGGCGTAGACACTGAAGCTTTCTTT. Its protein is CASSPGKRGVDTEAFF.

The V and J genes are TRBV7-9 and TRBJ2-5; the match to TRBD1 covers 9 bases. After removal of 3 bases from V and 3 bases from J, the junction contained 8 bases not matched to a gene. The CDR3 contains 16 residues. The germline CDR1 and CDR2 sequences are SEHNR and FQNEAQ (reference sequence). CDR3 in amino acids: CASSFRGQGVEETQYF. The CDR3 DNA follows: TGTGCCAGCAGCTTTAGGGGACAGGGAGTTGAAGAGACCCAGTACTTC.

The V and J genes are TRBV5-1 and TRBJ2-7; possible D gene TRBD2, 5 bases. The CDR3 consists of 14 residues. Germline CDR1 and CDR2: SGHRS and YFSETQ. Trimming removed 0 bases from V and 3 bases from J, with 10 bases in between. The CDR3 sequence is CASSLEGRGYEQYF. The CDR3 nucleotides are TGCGCCAGCAGCTTGGAAGGACGGGGCTACGAGCAGTACTTC. The variable domain in full, completed from reference TRBV5-1 and TRBJ2-7, reads KAGVTQTPRYLIKTRGQQVTLSCSPISGHRSVSWYQQTPGQGLQFLFEYFSETQRNKGNFPGRFSGRQFSNSRSEMNVSTLELGDSALYLCASSLEGRGYEQYFGPGTRLTVT.

The chain is built from TRBV5-6 and TRBJ2-4, with TRBD1 matching over 7 bases. Losses at the gene ends were 2 bases for V and 9 bases for J; bases not matched to a gene: 11. Germline CDR1 reads SGHDT; CDR2 reads YYEEEE. The CDR3 loop spans 15 amino acids. For the CDR3, the DNA is TGTGCCAGCAGCTTACCACAGGGGCCCTTAACCATTCAGTACTTC. Translation gives CASSLPQGPLTIQYF.

This clone was counted once. The chain links TRBV4-1 to TRBJ1-1, with D maybe TRBD1 (5 bases). Trimming left V 1 base short and J 1 base short, with 10 bases between. The CDR3 is 15 residues long. Germline loops: CDR1 MGHRA, CDR2 YSYEKL. The CDR3 DNA follows: TGCGCCAGCAGCCAAGTAATAGGGGAGAACACTGAAGCTTTCTTT. Translating gives CASSQVIGENTEAFF.

The gene calls are TRBV6-6 and TRBJ2-3; D perhaps matches TRBD1 (7 bases). V lost 5 bases to trimming and J lost 0 bases, with 15 bases between them. The CDR3 spans 16 residues. Germline CDR1 is MNHNY and CDR2 is SVGAGI (reference sequence). The CDR3 sequence is CASSLLTGTSTDTQYF. Written as DNA, the CDR3 is TGTGCCAGCAGTCTACTGACAGGGACTAGCACAGATACGCAGTATTTT.

This chain uses TRBV2 with TRBJ2-3; TRBD2 matches at 7 bases. The CDR3 length is 14 residues. Germline CDR1 and CDR2: SNHLY and FYNNEI. Trimming removed 7 bases from V and 5 bases from J; junction bases left unmatched: 9. In DNA, the CDR3 is TGTGCCAGCATTACAAGCGGGGTGTTAGATACGCAGTATTTT. It yields the protein CASITSGVLDTQYF.

The J gene is TRBJ1-3, the V gene TRBV2; 11 bases map to TRBD1. The CDR3 extends over 14 amino acids. Per germline, CDR1 SNHLY and CDR2 FYNNEI. V shed 9 bases and J 1 base; nucleotides not matched to a gene: 2. The CDR3 coding sequence is TGTGCCAGTGGACAGGGGGCTTCTGGAAACACCATATATTTT. This gives the protein CASGQGASGNTIYF.

This chain uses TRBV13 with TRBJ2-3; 9 bases agree with TRBD2. The V and J ends lost 3 bases and 4 bases, in that order; junction bases with no gene match: 8. Per the germline V gene, CDR1 is PRHDT and CDR2 is FYEKMQ (reference sequence). The CDR3 is made up of 16 amino acids. The CDR3 DNA sequence: TGTGCCAGCAGCTTCTCCCCTAGCGGGGTTTCAGATACGCAGTATTTT. Amino acids: CASSFSPSGVSDTQYF.

The rearrangement uses TRBV7-3 and TRBJ2-7, with a weak D call TRBD1 (6 bases). Germline lookup yields CDR1 SGHTA and CDR2 FQGTGA. The CDR3 has 15 amino acids. Trimming removed 4 bases from V and 2 bases from J, with 15 bases in between. The CDR3 region is CASSSLLQGTYEQYF. CDR3 nucleotides: TGTGCCAGCAGCTCCCTCTTACAGGGTACCTACGAGCAGTACTTC. The whole variable domain, remainder taken from reference TRBV7-3 and TRBJ2-7, is GAGVSQTPSNKVTEKGKYVELRCDPISGHTALYWYRQSLGQGPEFLIYFQGTGAADDSGLPNDRFFAVRPEGSVSTLKIQRTERGDSAVYLCASSSLLQGTYEQYFGPGTRLTVT.

This sequence joins TRBV5-4 and TRBJ1-1; D is perhaps TRBD1 (6 bases). V lost 3 bases and J lost 5, with 17 bases in between. Germline V gives CDR1 SGHNT, CDR2 YYREEE (reference sequence). The CDR3 runs to 15 residues. CDR3 nucleotides: TGTGCCAGCAGCTCTCTACAGGGTAGCGAGACTGAAGCTTTCTTT. Its translation is CASSSLQGSETEAFF.

The gene calls are TRBV13 and TRBJ1-6, with a tentative D call TRBD1 (5 bases). V shed 5 bases and J shed 7 bases, with 6 bases lying between them. There are 12 residues in the CDR3. Germline V gene data show CDR1 as PRHDT and CDR2 as FYEKMQ (reference sequence). CDR3 nucleotide sequence: TGTGCCAGCAGCACAGGAAATTCACCCCTCCACTTT. Translated: CASSTGNSPLHF.

The V call is TRBV9, the J call TRBJ1-2; possible D gene TRBD1, 6 bases. The germline V gene has CDR1 SGDLS and CDR2 YYNGEE. The V end lost 0 bases, the J end lost 3 bases, and 12 bases lay between the germline ends. This CDR3 contains 15 residues. CDR3 in amino acids: CASSVGTGSYYGYTF. The CDR3 nucleotides read TGTGCCAGCAGCGTAGGAACAGGGTCTTACTATGGCTACACCTTC.